This T cell receptor beta chain was sequenced during a study of blood T cell repertoires in COVID-19 (TCRdb year 2020). A note on the overall study: Samples covering the acute and convalescent phases of COVID-19 were provided by collaborators in the United States, Italy and Spain. The samples were drawn from two sources: the first 160 participants of the ongoing ImmuneRACE study, and 1,254 subjects contributed by 6 global collaborators. Where HLA class I and class II types were available, the types were taken from metadata supplied by the sample provider, not from assay-based typing. The repertoires were made available in a free public database intended to serve as a resource for research on the immune response to SARS-CoV-2. The prospective study material was composed of cDNA or gDNA derived from T cells, B-cell-depleted T cells, or PBMCs. The sample metadata nearly always contained a de-identified subject ID, COVID-19 status, age in years and sex. Subjects who had been exposed to COVID-19, were actively infected with it, or had recovered from it provided the deeply sampled blood TCRbeta repertoires that made up the dataset.

As to this clone: Its antigen is still unknown. Base quality data are lacking; no much larger clone is found one base away.

Each collaborating institution followed its own protocols to collect whole blood in K2EDTA tubes. For TCRbeta analysis, collaborators shipped samples in one of three forms: frozen whole blood, isolated PBMCs, or DNA extracted from either of those sample types. General conclusions and limits of the study: Clinical and demographic metadata were provided uncurated, with the amount varying by source and participant.

TCRbeta CDR3 regions were amplified from genomic DNA using the immunoSEQ Assay, a bias-controlled multiplex PCR. In the authors' own workflow: Within the assay, amplification of reference gene primers was used to estimate how many nucleated cells each sample contained. To quantify the absolute abundance of each unique TCRbeta CDR3 rearrangement, sequence reads were collapsed and filtered. Productive Simpson clonality was computed per sample as the square root of Simpson's diversity index over productive rearrangements. TCRdb limited this immuneACCESS table to in-frame rearrangements with V and J called. A share of clones is missing; checked studies link under half to unresolved V genes, and the rest is unexplained. The V and J calls and clone size come from that table; D and trimming were worked out from the DNA. The sample includes over 70,000 clones, with roughly 79% observed a single time. 8.5% to 10% of the sample rests with the top ten.

V is pared back by 0 bases and J by 3 bases, with 14 bases lying between the germline termini. From the germline V gene, CDR1 is MGHRA and CDR2 is YSYEKL. The CDR3 goes from the cysteine to the phenylalanine over 16 residues. The sequence is cut down to CDR3 DNA, 48 bases in frame from base 1. Rearrangement joined TRBV4-1 to TRBJ1-1, with no D gene named confidently. The source material was peripheral blood. The TCR sequence derives from a woman aged 80 or over with acute or convalescent COVID-19. The DNA reads TGCGCCAGCAGCCAAGATCAGGTAGGGAGGGACACTGAAGCTTTCTTT. Translation gives CASSQDQVGRDTEAFF.